The 25 T cell receptor beta chains below come from one sample, sequenced in a study of blood T cell repertoires in COVID-19. Repertoires were generated with immunoSEQ multiplex PCR, while TCRdb's copy carries only in-frame clones and drops some. This table has 200,000 to 250,000 clones, around 81% appearing once. The specimen sequenced was peripheral blood. These receptors came from a woman between 25 and 40 years old who had recovered from COVID-19.

This clone appeared a single time. The chain carries TRBV6-5 and TRBJ1-1; 8 bases align to TRBD1. The length of the CDR3 is 14 residues. V was clipped by 6 bases and J by 4 bases; unmatched bases: 7. CDR1 and CDR2 from the germline V gene are MNHEY and SVGAGI. The CDR3 DNA follows: TGTGCCAGCAGAGGACAGGGTCGGGGCACTGAAGCTTTCTTT. This codes for CASRGQGRGTEAFF.

This clone occurred once. Its ends do not fully match the called genes, so a read error is possible. V gene TRBV7-7 combines with J gene TRBJ1-2; D ambiguous. Germline V CDR1 and CDR2: SSHAT, FNYEAQ (reference sequence). This CDR3 region has 14 residues. The CDR3 nucleotides are TGTGCTAGCAGCTTGAAAGACCGAGGAGATGGCTACACCTTC. Translation gives CASSLKDRGDGYTF.

V and J are TRBV28 and TRBJ2-3; no clear D gene. The CDR3 totals 12 residues. Germline values: CDR1 MDHEN, CDR2 SYDVKM. Trimming shortened V by 6 bases and J by 4 bases, and 8 bases separated the two germline ends. The CDR3 spells CASSPVSDTQYF. The CDR3 nucleotides read TGTGCCAGCAGCCCGGTCTCAGATACGCAGTATTTT.

The chain links TRBV7-6 to TRBJ2-3; 8 bases match TRBD2. Trimming at V came to 3 bases and at J to 4 bases, leaving 6 bases not matched to a gene. The CDR3 has 15 amino acids. Per germline, CDR1 SGHVS and CDR2 FNYEAQ. The DNA for the CDR3 is TGTGCCAGCAGCTTTTTGAGCGGGAGTGCAGATACGCAGTATTTT. Its protein is CASSFLSGSADTQYF.

This clone has a handful of counts. CDR3 sequence (DNA): TGCGCCAGCTATCTGCGAGGCGGTGAAGCTTTCTTT. Protein product: CASYLRGGEAFF. V and J are TRBV5-1 and TRBJ1-1; D unresolved. V gave up 7 bases and J gave up 7 bases, with 14 bases separating them. From germline, CDR1 is SGHRS and CDR2 YFSETQ. The CDR3 length is 12 residues.

The chain carries TRBV3-1 (or the pseudogene TRBV3-2) and TRBJ2-2; D may be TRBD2 (5 bases). The CDR3 contains 16 residues. Trimming left V 3 bases short and J 7 bases short, with 18 bases between. In germline, CDR1 is LGHDT, CDR2 YNNKEL (reference sequence). The CDR3, as DNA: TGTGCCAGCAGCCACGCGAGGAGTGGAGGAGACGGGGAGCTGTTTTTT. The encoded protein is CASSHARSGGDGELFF.

The V and J genes are TRBV5-4 and TRBJ2-1; tentatively, D is TRBD1 (6 bases). CDR1 is SGHNT and CDR2 is YYREEE in the germline V gene (reference sequence). Trimming took 0 bases from V and 4 from J, leaving 11 bases between them. The CDR3 is 15 residues long. DNA for the CDR3: TGTGCCAGCAGCTTGGACAGGGCATCATACAATGAGCAGTTCTTC. It codes for CASSLDRASYNEQFF.

The rearrangement links TRBV6-5 to TRBJ2-1; no reliable D call. Trimming removed 6 bases at V and 7 bases at J, with 10 bases between. The CDR3 runs to 12 residues. Germline loops: CDR1 MNHEY, CDR2 SVGAGI. CDR3 coding DNA: TGTGCCAGCAGCCGAGATGAGAATGAGCAGTTCTTC. This gives the protein CASSRDENEQFF.

The chain joins TRBV9 to TRBJ1-3, with 8 bases aligning to TRBD1. V gave up 3 bases and J gave up 4 bases; unmatched junction bases: 12. CDR3 length: 17 amino acids. Per germline, CDR1 SGDLS and CDR2 YYNGEE. CDR3 DNA: TGTGCCAGCAGCGCCCGAGCCAGGGGGCTGTGGGGAAACACCATATATTTT. It translates to CASSARARGLWGNTIYF.

The rearrangement links TRBV2 to TRBJ1-4; a possible D gene is TRBD1 (5 bases). The CDR3 covers 13 residues. V was clipped by 8 bases and J by 8 bases, with 15 bases between them. Germline V gene lookup returns CDR1 SNHLY and CDR2 FYNNEI. In DNA, the CDR3 is TGTGCCAGCGGGGAGGGGTCTCGAGAAAAACTGTTTTTT. Protein product: CASGEGSREKLFF.

The chain joins TRBV5-4 to TRBJ2-7; 7 bases are shared with TRBD1. The CDR3 sequence is 13 residues long. Losses at the gene ends were 1 base for V and 2 bases for J; bases not matched to a gene: 0. Germline V gene lookup returns CDR1 SGHNT and CDR2 YYREEE (reference sequence). As DNA, the CDR3 is TGTGCCAGCAGCTTGACAGGGGCCTACGAGCAGTACTTC. Translation: CASSLTGAYEQYF.

The table lists this clone with a count of one. The chain recombines TRBV28 with TRBJ2-7; 7 bases match TRBD2. The CDR3 extends over 13 amino acids. V was clipped by 4 bases and J by 3 bases; unmatched bases: 3. Germline CDR1 reads MDHEN; CDR2 reads SYDVKM. The chain's CDR3 is CASSSGTIYEQYF. The CDR3 nucleotides are TGTGCCAGCAGTTCCGGGACTATCTACGAGCAGTACTTC.

This clone was counted only a few times. The V call is TRBV6-2 or TRBV6-3, the J call TRBJ2-5; 7 positions match TRBD2. Germline values: CDR1 MNHEY, CDR2 SVGEGT. With 2 bases clipped from V and 4 bases from J, the junction kept 4 bases outside the gene matches. The CDR3 totals 14 residues. CDR3 in amino acids: CASSYGGDGETQYF. Written as DNA, the CDR3 is TGTGCCAGCAGTTACGGGGGGGATGGAGAGACCCAGTACTTC.

In DNA, the CDR3 is TGTGCCAGCAGCTTGGGCAGGGTGAGTAAGACTGAAGCTTTCTTT. This gives the protein CASSLGRVSKTEAFF. The chain has TRBV5-5 and TRBJ1-1; possible D gene TRBD1, 5 bases. The CDR3 covers 15 residues. Germline V CDR1 and CDR2: SGHKS, YYEKEE (reference sequence). The V and J ends lost 0 bases and 5 bases respectively, with 14 bases between them.

The rearrangement joins TRBV27 to TRBJ2-5; unclear D gene. The CDR3 spans 11 residues. Per the germline V gene, CDR1 is MNHEY and CDR2 is SMNVEV (reference sequence). Trimming shortened V by 3 bases and J by 4 bases, and 3 bases separated the two germline ends. CDR3 region: CASSFRETQYF. CDR3 bases: TGTGCCAGCAGTTTTAGAGAGACCCAGTACTTC.

This rearrangement joins TRBV2 to TRBJ2-1; 11 bases line up with TRBD2. J was trimmed by 5 bases and V by 6 bases; bases with no gene match: 12. The CDR3 has 17 amino acids. CDR1 is SNHLY and CDR2 is FYNNEI in the germline V gene. The CDR3: CASSVPKGGLADNEQFF. As DNA, the CDR3 is TGTGCCAGCAGCGTACCCAAGGGGGGACTAGCGGACAATGAGCAGTTCTTC.

This CDR3 reads CASSLVGNRQDTQYF. The CDR3 bases are TGTGCCAGCAGCTTAGTGGGAAACAGGCAGGATACGCAGTATTTT. The chain uses TRBV7-3 and TRBJ2-3, with a weak D call TRBD1 (5 bases). The CDR3 is 15 residues long. V lost 2 bases and J 6 bases, leaving 15 bases between the germline ends. In germline, CDR1 is SGHTA, CDR2 FQGTGA.

The chain employs TRBV28 and TRBJ2-7, with D perhaps matching TRBD2 (6 bases). CDR1 is MDHEN, CDR2 SYDVKM, per germline. The CDR3 sequence is 13 residues long. Trimming stripped 7 bases from V and 1 base from J, with 11 bases between. CDR3: CASILRDSYEQYF. The DNA of the CDR3 is TGTGCCAGCATCCTGCGGGATTCCTACGAGCAGTACTTC.

The V call is TRBV6-5, the J call TRBJ1-5; 9 bases match TRBD1. This CDR3 is built from 13 residues. Per the germline V gene, CDR1 is MNHEY and CDR2 is SVGAGI. Losses at the gene ends were 4 bases for V and 6 bases for J; bases not matched to a gene: 1. CDR3 protein: CASSWDRVQPQHF. The CDR3 bases are TGTGCCAGCAGTTGGGACAGGGTTCAGCCCCAGCATTTT.

The chain recombines TRBV6-2 or TRBV6-3 with TRBJ2-2; D perhaps matches TRBD1 (6 bases). Deletions cut 0 bases from V and 2 bases from J, with 19 bases between. The CDR3 runs 19 residues. The germline V gene has CDR1 MNHEY and CDR2 SVGEGT. CDR3 in DNA: TGTGCCAGCAGTTACTCGAGGTCTTCCGGGACACCAAACACCGGGGAGCTGTTTTTT. Its protein is CASSYSRSSGTPNTGELFF.

The J gene is TRBJ2-1, the V gene TRBV3-1 (or the pseudogene TRBV3-2); 7 bases match TRBD2. Germline V gene sequence: CDR1 LGHDT, CDR2 YNNKEL (reference sequence). Trimming took 0 bases from V and 7 from J; bases not matched to a gene: 6. The CDR3 has 15 residues. CDR3 region: CASSQDASGGNEQFF. CDR3 DNA sequence: TGTGCCAGCAGCCAAGATGCTAGCGGAGGAAATGAGCAGTTCTTC.

This clone was counted a few times. The rearrangement joins TRBV9 to TRBJ2-5, with TRBD2 matching over 14 bases. Trimming removed 4 bases from V and 4 bases from J; junction bases left unmatched: 3. Germline values: CDR1 SGDLS, CDR2 YYNGEE. This CDR3 is built from 15 residues. This CDR3 is CASSRLAGGIETQYF. CDR3 DNA sequence: TGTGCCAGCAGCCGACTAGCGGGAGGGATAGAGACCCAGTACTTC.

The chain has TRBV9 and TRBJ2-7; 11 positions agree with TRBD2. V dropped 2 bases and J dropped 2; count of bases not matched to a gene: 6. Germline CDR1 SGDLS, CDR2 YYNGEE. CDR3 size: 16 residues. The CDR3 spells CASSVGSGRGAYEQYF. CDR3 bases: TGTGCCAGCAGCGTTGGTAGCGGGAGGGGAGCCTACGAGCAGTACTTC. The whole variable domain, remainder taken from reference TRBV9 and TRBJ2-7, is DSGVTQTPKHLITATGQRVTLRCSPRSGDLSVYWYQQSLDQGLQFLIQYYNGEERAKGNILERFSAQQFPDLHSELNLSSLELGDSALYFCASSVGSGRGAYEQYFGPGTRLTVT.

This sequence joins TRBV2 and TRBJ2-7; the match to TRBD2 covers 12 bases. The CDR3 is made up of 16 amino acids. Germline values: CDR1 SNHLY, CDR2 FYNNEI. J gave up 2 bases and V 3 bases, and 5 bases lay outside the gene matches. The CDR3 sequence: CASSDPASGRAYEQYF. CDR3 bases: TGTGCCAGCAGTGACCCGGCTAGCGGGAGGGCCTACGAGCAGTACTTC.

The rearrangement joins TRBV28 to TRBJ2-1, with 9 bases fitting TRBD1. Germline loops: CDR1 MDHEN, CDR2 SYDVKM. Trimming took 5 bases from V and 4 from J; bases not matched to a gene: 6. The CDR3 contains 15 residues. In nucleotides, the CDR3 is TGTGCCAGCAGTATCGGGACAGGGTTGTACAATGAGCAGTTCTTC. This sequence encodes CASSIGTGLYNEQFF.